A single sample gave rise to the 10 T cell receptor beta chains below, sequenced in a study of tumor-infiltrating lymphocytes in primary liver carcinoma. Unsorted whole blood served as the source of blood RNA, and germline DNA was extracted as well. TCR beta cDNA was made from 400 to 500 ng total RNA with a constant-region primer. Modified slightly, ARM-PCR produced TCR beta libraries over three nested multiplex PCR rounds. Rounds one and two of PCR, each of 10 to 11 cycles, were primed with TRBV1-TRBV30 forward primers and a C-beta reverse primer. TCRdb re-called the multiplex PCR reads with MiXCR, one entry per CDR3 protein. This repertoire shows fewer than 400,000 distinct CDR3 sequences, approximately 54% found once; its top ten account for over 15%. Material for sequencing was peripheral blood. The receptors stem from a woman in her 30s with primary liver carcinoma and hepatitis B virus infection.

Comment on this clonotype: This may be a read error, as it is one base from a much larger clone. In DNA, the CDR3 is TGTGTCAGCAGTTTATCTAGGACGGAAAGCAATCAGCCCCAGCATTTT. Protein product: CVSSLSRTESNQPQHF. The chain recombines TRBV12-3 or TRBV12-4 with TRBJ1-5, with D uncertain. This CDR3 spans 16 amino acids.

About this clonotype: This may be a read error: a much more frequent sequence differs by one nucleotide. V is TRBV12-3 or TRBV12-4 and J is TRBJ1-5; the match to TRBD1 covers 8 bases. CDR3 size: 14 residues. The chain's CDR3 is CASTLSQGGQPQHF. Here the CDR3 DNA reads TGTGCCAGCACTTTATCACAGGGGGGTCAGCCCCAGCATTTT.

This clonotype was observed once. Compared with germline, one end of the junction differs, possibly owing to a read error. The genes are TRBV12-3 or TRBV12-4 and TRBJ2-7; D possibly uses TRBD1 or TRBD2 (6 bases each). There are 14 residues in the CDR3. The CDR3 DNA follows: TGTGCCAGCAGTTCGCACAGGGACTCCTGCGAGCAGTACTTC. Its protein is CASSSHRDSCEQYF.

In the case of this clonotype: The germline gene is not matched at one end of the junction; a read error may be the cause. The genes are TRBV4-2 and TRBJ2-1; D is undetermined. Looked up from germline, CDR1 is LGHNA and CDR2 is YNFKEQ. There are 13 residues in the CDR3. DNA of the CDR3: TGTGCTAGCAGCTACAGCAACACCAATGAGCAGTTCTTC. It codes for CASSYSNTNEQFF.

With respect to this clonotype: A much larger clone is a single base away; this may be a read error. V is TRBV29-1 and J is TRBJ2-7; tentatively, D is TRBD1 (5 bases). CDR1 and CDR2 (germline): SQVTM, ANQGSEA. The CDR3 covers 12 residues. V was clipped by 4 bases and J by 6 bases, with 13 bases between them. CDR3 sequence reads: CSVGQSTCEQYF. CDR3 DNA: TGCAGCGTTGGACAGTCGACCTGCGAGCAGTACTTC.

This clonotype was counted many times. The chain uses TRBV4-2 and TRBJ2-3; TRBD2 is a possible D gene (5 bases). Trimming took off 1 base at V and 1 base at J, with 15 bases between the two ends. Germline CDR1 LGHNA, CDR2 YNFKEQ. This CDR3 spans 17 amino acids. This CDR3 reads CASSQGSAGGGTDTQYF. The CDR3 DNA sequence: TGTGCCAGCAGCCAAGGAAGTGCGGGTGGTGGCACAGATACGCAGTATTTT.

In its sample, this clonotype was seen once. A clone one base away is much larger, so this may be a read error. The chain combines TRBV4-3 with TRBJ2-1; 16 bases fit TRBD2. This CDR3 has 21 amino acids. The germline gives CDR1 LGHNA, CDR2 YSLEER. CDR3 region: CANSRDPPGLAGGSSYNEQFF. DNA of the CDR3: TGCGCCAACAGCCGCGACCCCCCGGGACTAGCGGGAGGGTCCTCCTACAATGAGCAGTTCTTC.

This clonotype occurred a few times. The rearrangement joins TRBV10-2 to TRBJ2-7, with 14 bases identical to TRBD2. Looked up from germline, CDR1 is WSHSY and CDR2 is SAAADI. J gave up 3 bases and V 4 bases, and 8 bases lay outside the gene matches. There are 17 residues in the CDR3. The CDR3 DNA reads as TGCGCCAGCAGTGCCGGACTAGCGGGAGGCCAGTACTACGAGCAGTACTTC. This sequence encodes CASSAGLAGGQYYEQYF.

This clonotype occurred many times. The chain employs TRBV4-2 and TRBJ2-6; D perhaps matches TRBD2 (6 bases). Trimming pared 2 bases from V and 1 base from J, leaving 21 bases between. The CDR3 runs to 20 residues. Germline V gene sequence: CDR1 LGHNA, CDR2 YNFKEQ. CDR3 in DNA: TGTGCCAGCAGCCAAAGAACCGGGACTGGGAGGCGTTCTGGGGCCAACGTCCTGACTTTC. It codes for CASSQRTGTGRRSGANVLTF.

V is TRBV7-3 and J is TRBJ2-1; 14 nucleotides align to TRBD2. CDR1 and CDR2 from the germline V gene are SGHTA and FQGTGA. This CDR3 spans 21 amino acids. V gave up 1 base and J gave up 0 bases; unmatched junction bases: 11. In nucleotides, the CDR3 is TGTGCCAGCAGCTTAATGGAACCGGGACTAGCGGGAGCCTTCTCCTACAATGAGCAGTTCTTC. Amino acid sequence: CASSLMEPGLAGAFSYNEQFF.